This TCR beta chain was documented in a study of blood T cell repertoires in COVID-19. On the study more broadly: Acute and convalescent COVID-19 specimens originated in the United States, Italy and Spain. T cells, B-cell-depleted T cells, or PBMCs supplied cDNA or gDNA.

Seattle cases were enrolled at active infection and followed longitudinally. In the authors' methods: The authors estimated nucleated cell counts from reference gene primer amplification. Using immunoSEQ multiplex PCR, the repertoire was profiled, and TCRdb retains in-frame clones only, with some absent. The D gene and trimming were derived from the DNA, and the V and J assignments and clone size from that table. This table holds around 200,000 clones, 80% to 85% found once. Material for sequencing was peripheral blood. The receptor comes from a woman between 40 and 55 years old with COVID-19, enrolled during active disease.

The CDR3 DNA sequence: TGTGCCAGCAGGGAGGCGGGGGGCAGTTATGAGCAGTTCTTC. Protein product: CASREAGGSYEQFF. This chain joins TRBV2 and TRBJ2-1, with 8 bases matching TRBD2. The CDR3 is 14 residues long. Trimming cost V 6 bases and J 8 bases; bases outside gene matches: 9. CDR1 and CDR2 (germline): SNHLY, FYNNEI.